The rows below give T cell receptor beta chains drawn from one sample of a study of cytomegalovirus exposure and HLA in healthy donors. This table comes from immunoSEQ multiplex PCR, and its TCRdb copy is limited to in-frame clones, with some not included. The sample shows 68,000 or so clones, approximately 88% of them seen only once. Sequenced input: PBMCs. These receptors all stem from a woman under 30 in good health and CMV-seronegative. CDR3s include the opening cysteine and the closing phenylalanine or tryptophan. Fields, in order: V gene, J gene, CDR3 protein.

v_call: TRBV4-1; j_call: TRBJ1-2; cdr3_aa: CASSQSGSSWIRRWDYGYTF
v_call: TRBV5-4; j_call: TRBJ1-2; cdr3_aa: CASNSPGEGYGYTF
v_call: TRBV4-1; j_call: TRBJ2-2; cdr3_aa: CASSLGTQNTGELFF
v_call: TRBV5-1; j_call: TRBJ2-2; cdr3_aa: CASSLRMGQDTGELFF
v_call: TRBV2; j_call: TRBJ2-4; cdr3_aa: CASSVSGEAKNIQYF
v_call: TRBV4-1; j_call: TRBJ2-7; cdr3_aa: CASSRSGVGHEQYF
v_call: TRBV11-2; j_call: TRBJ1-2; cdr3_aa: CASSLAGLGGYTF
v_call: TRBV7-8; j_call: TRBJ1-2; cdr3_aa: CASSSGTGALNYGYTF
v_call: TRBV7-6; j_call: TRBJ1-5; cdr3_aa: CASSLEQGPNQPQHF
v_call: TRBV28; j_call: TRBJ1-2; cdr3_aa: CASTSGGVRGYTF
v_call: TRBV11-2; j_call: TRBJ2-1; cdr3_aa: CASSGSGTSGGRNEQFF
v_call: TRBV7-9; j_call: TRBJ1-6; cdr3_aa: CASSLGPKESSYNSPLHF
v_call: TRBV11-2; j_call: TRBJ2-6; cdr3_aa: CASSFGEGPVLTF
v_call: TRBV19; j_call: TRBJ1-4; cdr3_aa: CASSPRGEEKLFF
v_call: TRBV7-9; j_call: TRBJ2-1; cdr3_aa: CASSLPRLAGGSYNEQFF
v_call: TRBV19; j_call: TRBJ2-1; cdr3_aa: CASSYAMEQFF
v_call: TRBV6-6; j_call: TRBJ1-2; cdr3_aa: CATKSEVSPGYTF
v_call: TRBV4-1; j_call: TRBJ1-5; cdr3_aa: CASSQTFRGIPTQHF
v_call: TRBV29-1; j_call: TRBJ2-7; cdr3_aa: CSVLKLRGRNYEQYF
v_call: TRBV6-5; j_call: TRBJ1-2; cdr3_aa: CASSYSAGYSSYGYTF
v_call: TRBV5-4; j_call: TRBJ1-1; cdr3_aa: CASSAGRGQAEAFF
v_call: TRBV18; j_call: TRBJ1-6; cdr3_aa: CASSRTQGWDSPLHF
v_call: TRBV5-6; j_call: TRBJ1-6; cdr3_aa: CASSFSRNSPLHF
v_call: TRBV6-1; j_call: TRBJ2-2; cdr3_aa: CASGDRANTGELFF
v_call: TRBV7-2; j_call: TRBJ2-3; cdr3_aa: CASSLNGGAPDTQYF
v_call: TRBV6-5; j_call: TRBJ2-5; cdr3_aa: CASSYSETQYF
v_call: TRBV10-3; j_call: TRBJ2-1; cdr3_aa: CAISDQLALNEQFF
v_call: TRBV18; j_call: TRBJ2-7; cdr3_aa: CASSPRTGSREQYF
v_call: TRBV30; j_call: TRBJ2-5; cdr3_aa: CAWRKTGTSGSRVETQYF
v_call: TRBV15; j_call: TRBJ2-7; cdr3_aa: CATSRDPSGGSSGSKTRGYEQYF
v_call: TRBV4-1; j_call: TRBJ2-5; cdr3_aa: CASSQVEQETQYF